One sample yielded the 12 T cell receptor beta chains listed below, sequenced in a study of blood T cell repertoires in COVID-19. The table came from immunoSEQ multiplex PCR; TCRdb's copy has only in-frame clones and leaves some out. The sample includes 150,000 to 200,000 clones, 86% of them seen just once. Sequencing was performed on peripheral blood. Receptors originate from a woman in her seventies with acute or convalescent COVID-19.

The chain recombines TRBV7-6 with TRBJ2-3, with 8 bases aligning to TRBD2. CDR1 SGHVS and CDR2 FNYEAQ come from the germline V gene. This CDR3 spans 15 amino acids. Trimming cost V 4 bases and J 4 bases; bases outside gene matches: 7. The CDR3 here is CASSSQAGVSDTQYF. In DNA form, the CDR3 reads TGTGCCAGCAGCTCACAAGCGGGAGTGTCAGATACGCAGTATTTT.

The chain is built from TRBV9 and TRBJ2-5; 7 bases fit TRBD2. This CDR3 is 16 amino acids long. Germline CDR1 reads SGDLS; CDR2 reads YYNGEE. J gave up 4 bases and V 2 bases, and 11 bases lay outside the gene matches. The chain's CDR3 is CASSVAVGGNGETQYF. In DNA form, the CDR3 reads TGTGCCAGCAGCGTGGCGGTCGGGGGGAACGGAGAGACCCAGTACTTC.

This clone showed up just a few times. V is TRBV4-2 and J is TRBJ2-1; the match to TRBD2 covers 9 bases. The germline CDR1 and CDR2 sequences are LGHNA and YNFKEQ. The ends lost 1 base at V and 4 bases at J; junction bases unmatched: 5. The CDR3 is 16 residues long. CDR3 region: CASSQGLAGLYNEQFF. The CDR3 nucleotides read TGTGCCAGCAGCCAAGGGCTAGCGGGGCTATACAATGAGCAGTTCTTC.

The genes are TRBV14 and TRBJ2-7; D is perhaps TRBD2 (6 bases). The CDR3 consists of 17 residues. Germline assignment: CDR1 SGHDN and CDR2 FVKESK. V lost 0 bases to trimming and J lost 2 bases, with 17 bases between them. In DNA form, the CDR3 reads TGTGCCAGCAGCCAAGAGGGGGGTGTCCAGGGCCCCTACGAGCAGTACTTC. Protein: CASSQEGGVQGPYEQYF. The whole variable domain, remainder taken from reference TRBV14 and TRBJ2-7, is EAGVTQFPSHSVIEKGQTVTLRCDPISGHDNLYWYRRVMGKEIKFLLHFVKESKQDESGMPNNRFLAERTGGTYSTLKVQPAELEDSGVYFCASSQEGGVQGPYEQYFGPGTRLTVT.

The rearrangement uses TRBV19 and TRBJ1-6; 9 bases align to TRBD1. This CDR3 contains 16 residues. V lost 2 bases to trimming and J lost 7 bases; unmatched junction nucleotides: 6. Germline-derived CDR1 and CDR2 are LNHDA and SQIVND (reference sequence). As DNA, the CDR3 is TGTGCCAGTAGTATAACCTTCGGGACAGGGAATTCACCCCTCCACTTT. The encoded protein is CASSITFGTGNSPLHF.

This chain links TRBV18 with TRBJ1-1; the D gene is possibly TRBD1 (6 bases). CDR3 size: 16 residues. Germline CDR1 reads KGHSH; CDR2 reads LQKENI. V lost 3 bases, J lost 1 base, and 15 bases lay in between. The CDR3 DNA reads TGTGCCAGCTCACCGGGGGGGCGAGGACCGAACACTGAAGCTTTCTTT. This encodes CASSPGGRGPNTEAFF. Together with reference TRBV18 and TRBJ1-1, the CDR3 gives the full variable domain: NAGVMQNPRHLVRRRGQEARLRCSPMKGHSHVYWYRQLPEEGLKFMVYLQKENIIDESGMPKERFSAEFPKEGPSILRIQQVVRGDSAAYFCASSPGGRGPNTEAFFGQGTRLTVV.

The CDR3 DNA follows: TGCGCCAGCAGCTCCAGACAGGGCCCAGGGCGGAACACTGAAGCTTTCTTT. This gives the protein CASSSRQGPGRNTEAFF. The chain is built from TRBV5-1 and TRBJ1-1; 7 bases are a match to TRBD1. This CDR3 is built from 17 residues. V trimming: 3 bases; J trimming: 1 base; junction bases outside the gene matches: 12. Germline V gives CDR1 SGHRS, CDR2 YFSETQ.

The rearrangement uses TRBV7-2 and TRBJ2-1; 9 bases align to TRBD2. V gave up 5 bases and J gave up 9 bases; unmatched junction bases: 11. CDR3 length equals 15 residues. Germline V gives CDR1 SGHTA, CDR2 FQGNSA. The CDR3 is CASSPASGTWTEQFF. The CDR3 DNA sequence: TGTGCCAGCAGCCCGGCTAGCGGGACGTGGACTGAGCAGTTCTTC. Full variable domain (remainder filled in from reference TRBV7-2 and TRBJ2-1): GAGVSQSPSNKVTEKGKDVELRCDPISGHTALYWYRQSLGQGLEFLIYFQGNSAPDKSGLPSDRFSAERTGGSVSTLTIQRTQQEDSAVYLCASSPASGTWTEQFFGPGTRLTVL.

The rearrangement uses TRBV28 and TRBJ1-3, with 8 bases identical to TRBD1. The CDR3 is 14 amino acids. CDR1 MDHEN and CDR2 SYDVKM come from the germline V gene. J gave up 3 bases and V 7 bases, and 5 bases lay outside the gene matches. CDR3 bases: TGTGCCAGCACCCTGGACAGGGTTGGAAACACCATATATTTT. This encodes CASTLDRVGNTIYF.

The chain has TRBV2 and TRBJ2-7; possibly TRBD1 for D (5 bases). This CDR3 is built from 11 residues. V was pared by 5 bases and J by 4 bases, with 6 bases between. Germline assignment: CDR1 SNHLY and CDR2 FYNNEI. The CDR3 is CASSQGYEQYF. The DNA for the CDR3 is TGTGCCAGCAGTCAGGGTTACGAGCAGTACTTC.

V usage is TRBV10-2 and J usage is TRBJ1-5, with D possibly being TRBD1 (5 bases). The V and J ends lost 6 bases and 0 bases respectively, with 12 bases between them. Germline CDR1 and CDR2: WSHSY and SAAADI. The CDR3 consists of 15 residues. CDR3 sequence reads: CASSVTDYSNQPQHF. CDR3 DNA: TGCGCCAGCAGCGTGACAGATTATAGCAATCAGCCCCAGCATTTT.

The chain couples TRBV5-4 to TRBJ2-2, with 7 bases lining up with TRBD2. This CDR3 is 13 amino acids long. With V trimmed by 5 bases and J by 7 bases, 5 bases remained unmatched. CDR1 and CDR2 from the germline V gene are SGHNT and YYREEE (reference sequence). The CDR3 region has the DNA TGTGCCAGCAGAAGAGGGGAGGGCGGGGAGCTGTTTTTT. This gives the protein CASRRGEGGELFF.